Sequencing of this TCR beta chain was carried out in a study of regulatory T cells in long-lasting Graves disease. Study-level background: Persistent Graves' disease required over 5 years of antithyroid drugs and positive TSH receptor antibodies.

Construction of TCR beta libraries relied on iRepertoire HTBI primers and on Arm-PCR targeting CDR3 regions. TCRdb fed the multiplex PCR reads into MiXCR, producing one record per CDR3 protein. Altogether 400,000 to 500,000 distinct CDR3 sequences are present, roughly a fifth being singletons, with the ten largest covering approximately 14%. Time point: persistent/refractory GD, antithyroid drugs over 5 years with positive TRAb. RNA from PBMCs was the source of the TCR library. The CDR3 consists of 14 residues. Germline loops: CDR1 SEHNR, CDR2 FQNEAQ (reference sequence). Trimming removed 3 bases from V and 0 bases from J, with 3 bases in between. Comment on this clonotype: It is likely a read error: a sequence one base away is far more abundant. As the CDR3 is not closed by the conserved phenylalanine or tryptophan, this likely results from a read error.

V is TRBV7-9 and J is TRBJ2-6, with D unclear. The input for sequencing was peripheral blood mononuclear cells (PBMCs), taken when the disease was refractory, from a patient treated with antithyroid drugs. The TCR was taken from a female donor with Graves disease. CDR3 loop: CASSFPSGANVLTS. CDR3 sequence (DNA): TGTGCCAGCAGCTTTCCCTCTGGGGCCAACGTCCTGACTTCC.